The source of this T cell receptor beta chain is a study of blood T cell repertoires in COVID-19 (dated by TCRdb to 2018 to 2020). The study in broad terms: Samples covering the acute and convalescent phases of COVID-19 were provided by collaborators in the United States, Italy and Spain. The prospective study material was composed of cDNA or gDNA derived from T cells, B-cell-depleted T cells, or PBMCs. The dataset comprised deeply sampled blood TCRbeta repertoires from subjects exposed to, actively infected with, or recovered from COVID-19. The repertoires were released in a freely available public database intended as a resource for research on the immune response to SARS-CoV-2. Samples came from the ongoing ImmuneRACE study (first 160 participants) plus 1,254 subjects from 6 global collaborators. Nearly every sample came with metadata listing a de-identified subject ID, COVID-19 status, age in years and sex. Where HLA class I and class II types were available, the types were taken from metadata supplied by the sample provider, not from assay-based typing. Study-wide findings and limitations: The quantity of clinical and demographic metadata differed by source and by participant and was supplied without curation.

From the cysteine up to the phenylalanine, the CDR3 has a length of 18 residues. Only the CDR3 DNA is retained, 54 bases long and in frame from the first base. For this chain, trimming is 6 bases at the V end and 7 bases at the J end, and the number of junction bases without a gene match is 13. CDR1 is given as SGHRS and CDR2 as YFSETQ, both from the germline V gene. Each collaborating institution followed its own protocols to collect whole blood in K2EDTA tubes. For TCRbeta analysis, collaborators shipped samples in one of three forms: frozen whole blood, isolated PBMCs, or DNA extracted from either of those sample types. TCRbeta CDR3 regions were amplified from genomic DNA using the immunoSEQ Assay, a bias-controlled multiplex PCR. From the authors' description of their analysis: The number of nucleated cells in each sample was estimated from the amplification of reference gene primers within the assay. Sequence reads were collapsed and filtered to measure the absolute abundance of every unique TCRbeta CDR3 rearrangement. Productive Simpson clonality was computed per sample as the square root of Simpson's diversity index over productive rearrangements. In its TCRdb copy, this immuneACCESS table keeps in-frame sequences only and misses some clones. Where compared with another copy, unresolved V genes explain less than half of these, and the others have no known cause. Clone size and the V and J calls come from that table; the DNA yielded D and trimming. The sample has roughly 30,000 clones on record, about three quarters of them singletons. Clones ranked in the top ten supply around 20% of the sample.

With respect to this clone: What antigen it recognizes has not been identified. Base quality data are lacking; no much larger clone is found one base away.

Sequenced material: peripheral blood. The sequence was collected from a boy aged 2 to 10 with active or convalescent COVID-19. The chain uses TRBV5-1 and TRBJ2-2; 15 nucleotides in the junction match TRBD2. The DNA is TGCGCCAGCAAGCTTGGGGGACTAGCGGGAGGCCGTGGCGGGGAGCTGTTTTTT. This codes for CASKLGGLAGGRGGELFF.